The 6 T cell receptor beta chains presented below share a single source sample, sequenced in a study of OX40 agonist ivuxolimab in advanced cancers. Profiled with immunoSEQ multiplex PCR; TCRdb holds only in-frame clones, not every one. The profile shows more than 50,000 clones, 86% of them singletons. The sample was CD4+ or CD8+ T cells sorted from blood, taken in a trial of the OX40 agonist ivuxolimab. Source of these receptors: an adult with an advanced solid tumor such as melanoma, head and neck, liver or kidney cancer.

The genes are TRBV7-9 and TRBJ2-3, with D possibly called TRBD1 or TRBD2 (6 bases each). The CDR3 consists of 17 residues. With 7 bases removed from V and 6 bases from J, the gap between germline ends came to 26 bases. Germline V gene data show CDR1 as SEHNR and CDR2 as FQNEAQ (reference sequence). CDR3 DNA: TGTGCCAGCACCCTCACCGATGGTGGGGGGCGTCTGGATACGCAGTATTTT. Encoded protein: CASTLTDGGGRLDTQYF.

The rearrangement uses TRBV2 and TRBJ1-1; D gene unclear. V was cut by 6 bases and J by 0 bases, with 11 bases left in between. In germline, CDR1 is SNHLY, CDR2 FYNNEI. CDR3 length: 14 residues. CDR3 coding DNA: TGTGCCAGCAGCGTCGGCAGGATGAACACTGAAGCTTTCTTT. Protein sequence: CASSVGRMNTEAFF.

The chain joins TRBV29-1 to TRBJ2-5, with no clear D. The germline CDR1 and CDR2 sequences are SQVTM and ANQGSEA. The V and J ends lost 4 bases and 6 bases respectively, with 12 bases between them. CDR3 size: 12 residues. Written as DNA, the CDR3 is TGCAGCGTTGTTGTTGGTAGGCAGACCCAGTACTTC. Translating gives CSVVVGRQTQYF.

The chain uses TRBV19 and TRBJ1-5; possible D gene TRBD1, 6 bases. Deletions cut 3 bases from V and 4 bases from J, with 13 bases between. In germline, CDR1 is LNHDA, CDR2 SQIVND (reference sequence). The length of the CDR3 is 15 residues. CDR3 loop: CASSMQGLENQPQHF. The CDR3 bases are TGTGCCAGTAGTATGCAGGGGTTGGAGAATCAGCCCCAGCATTTT. Combining the CDR3 with reference TRBV19 and TRBJ1-5 gives the whole variable domain DGGITQSPKYLFRKEGQNVTLSCEQNLNHDAMYWYRQDPGQGLRLIYYSQIVNDFQKGDIAEGYSVSREKKESFPLTVTSAQKNPTAFYLCASSMQGLENQPQHFGDGTRLSIL.

This clone was seen just once. V and J are TRBV9 and TRBJ1-5; the match to TRBD1 covers 7 bases. CDR3 size: 13 residues. The trim removed 3 bases at V and 5 bases at J, leaving 2 bases unmatched. The germline gives CDR1 SGDLS, CDR2 YYNGEE. CDR3 nucleotide sequence: TGTGCCAGCAGCGGAGGGGGCTATCAGCCCCAGCATTTT. Its protein is CASSGGGYQPQHF.

Note on this clone: Sequence at one end of the junction differs from germline and may be a read error. V and J are TRBV7-2 and TRBJ2-7, with D hard to call. The CDR3 consists of 15 residues. Germline-derived CDR1 and CDR2 are SGHTA and FQGNSA. The CDR3 sequence: CASSFGHMSSYERYF. The CDR3 DNA reads as TGTGCCAGCAGCTTTGGCCATATGAGCTCCTACGAGCGGTACTTC.